This record looks at one T cell receptor beta chain sequence and its context. Newly diagnosed hyperthyroidism, duration under 2 months, in patients aged 18 to 65. TCR beta CDR3 region amplification was performed from RNA transcripts. The HTBI set primed first-round TCR CDR3 RT-PCR. TCRdb ran MiXCR on the multiplex PCR reads and lists one entry per CDR3 protein. The data hold roughly 200,000 distinct CDR3 sequences, with 17% observed a single time. This sample is drawn from a study of T cells in Graves' hyperthyroidism and ophthalmopathy. Germline-derived CDR1 and CDR2 are MNHEY and SMNVEV (reference sequence). The CDR3 has 16 residues. Trimming pared 7 bases from V and 1 base from J, leaving 19 bases between.

The clonotype originates from a woman aged 45-60 years with Graves' hyperthyroidism. Material: blood. This sequence joins TRBV27 and TRBJ1-2; D possibly corresponds to TRBD1 (6 bases). The CDR3 sequence is CASTPGGTGSNYGYTF. CDR3 nucleotide sequence: TGTGCCAGCACCCCGGGTGGAACAGGGAGTAACTATGGCTACACCTTC.